The entry below gives a single T cell receptor (beta chain) sequence along with its context. Germline V lookup: CDR1 SEHNR, CDR2 FQNEAQ (reference sequence). This CDR3 spans 14 amino acids. Trimming cost V 5 bases and J 3 bases, with 10 bases left between them. The data derive from a study of T cell changes during pregnancy in multiple sclerosis. Produced via immunoSEQ multiplex PCR; TCRdb's table is partial and in-frame only. Here the sample spans tens of thousands of clones, around 91% being singletons. The sequence derives from a female donor with multiple sclerosis, enrolled in a pregnancy study. The chain recombines TRBV7-9 with TRBJ2-2; TRBD2 is a possible D gene (7 bases). Sequences were derived from CD8+ T cells from peripheral blood mononuclear cells, sampled in the third trimester of pregnancy. The CDR3 reads CASSGGGDTGELFF. The DNA of the CDR3 is TGTGCCAGCAGCGGAGGGGGGGACACCGGGGAGCTGTTTTTT.